A single sample is the source of the 7 T cell receptor beta chains below, sequenced in a study of blood T cell repertoires in COVID-19. Using immunoSEQ multiplex PCR, the repertoire was profiled, and TCRdb retains in-frame clones only, with some absent. The repertoire holds around 180,000 clones, with roughly 82% as singletons. The specimen sequenced was peripheral blood. These receptors all come from a woman in her 30s with acute or convalescent COVID-19.

V and J are TRBV9 and TRBJ2-2; 10 positions agree with TRBD1. The CDR3 spans 16 residues. Losses at the gene ends were 3 bases for V and 4 bases for J; bases not matched to a gene: 6. Germline CDR1 and CDR2: SGDLS and YYNGEE. The CDR3 DNA is TGTGCCAGCAGCGATCGACAGGGGGCGCCCACCGGGGAGCTGTTTTTT. Its translation is CASSDRQGAPTGELFF.

This clone turned up a few times. The V call is TRBV3-1 (or the pseudogene TRBV3-2), the J call TRBJ2-5; no definite D call. Germline CDR1 is LGHDT and CDR2 is YNNKEL (reference sequence). This CDR3 region has 14 residues. V was cut by 0 bases and J by 2 bases, with 7 bases left in between. CDR3 sequence: CASSQDYRQETQYF. The DNA of the CDR3 is TGTGCCAGCAGCCAAGATTACAGACAAGAGACCCAGTACTTC.

The chain joins TRBV5-1 to TRBJ1-1; perhaps TRBD1 as D (5 bases). The CDR3 has 15 amino acids. Trimming removed 2 bases from V and 2 bases from J, with 13 bases in between. Germline V gene lookup returns CDR1 SGHRS and CDR2 YFSETQ. For the CDR3, the DNA is TGCGCCAGCAGCTTTTGGGAGGGGATTAACACTGAAGCTTTCTTT. Its protein product is CASSFWEGINTEAFF.

The V gene is TRBV11-3, the J gene TRBJ1-3; D gene uncertain. The germline V gene encodes CDR1 SGHNT and CDR2 YENEEA. The CDR3 loop spans 15 amino acids. V was cut by 2 bases and J by 0 bases, with 8 bases left in between. The CDR3 bases are TGTGCCAGCAGCTTAACCGGTAACTCTGGAAACACCATATATTTT. Translated: CASSLTGNSGNTIYF.

The chain recombines TRBV27 with TRBJ2-7; 8 positions match TRBD1. The CDR3 spans 18 residues. Germline V lookup: CDR1 MNHEY, CDR2 SMNVEV (reference sequence). V lost 4 bases to trimming and J lost 3 bases; unmatched junction nucleotides: 17. CDR3 sequence reads: CASSYYRSHRGSIYEQYF. The CDR3 region has the DNA TGTGCCAGCAGTTACTACCGGTCACACAGGGGGTCCATCTACGAGCAGTACTTC.

The chain recombines TRBV4-2 with TRBJ1-2; 7 bases map to TRBD1. The CDR3 sequence is 12 residues long. V shed 4 bases, J shed 9 bases, and the junction held 5 bases outside the gene matches. The V gene's germline CDR1 is LGHNA and CDR2 YNFKEQ. The CDR3 DNA is TGTGCCAGCAGCCGATTACAGGGGAGCTACACCTTC. This sequence encodes CASSRLQGSYTF.

This clone is a singleton in its sample. This CDR3 is CASSLGSGGDYFF. CDR3 nucleotide sequence: TGTGCCAGCAGCTTAGGGTCGGGCGGGGACTATTTCTTC. The genes are TRBV11-2 and TRBJ2-1; 7 positions match TRBD2. J was trimmed by 16 bases and V by 1 base; bases with no gene match: 10. Germline V gene data show CDR1 as SGHAT and CDR2 as FQNNGV. There are 13 residues in the CDR3.